These T cell receptor beta chains were read from a single sample in a study of T-cell reconstitution after alpha-beta-depleted transplantation in children. MiXCR was run by TCRdb on the PCR reads, yielding one entry per CDR3 protein. The repertoire holds about 400,000 distinct CDR3 sequences, with roughly 22% as singletons. Sequenced here: PBMCs from the stem cell graft donor, sampled from the stem cell graft. These receptors came from a human donor who donated a stem cell graft to a child with acute myeloid leukemia. The CDR3 runs from the conserved cysteine through the conserved F or W. Each record gives: V gene, clone size, J gene, D gene, CDR3 protein, CDR3 DNA. A D gene is named only where the DNA matches it firmly. The size entry is marked missing in some rows and otherwise reads once, few, many or a size class.

>TRBV29-1|many|TRBJ1-2|-
CSAGDNNYGYTF
TGCAGCGCTGGGGACAACAACTATGGCTACACCTTC
>TRBV29-1|many|TRBJ2-1|-
CSVDFMVGSNEQFF
TGCAGCGTTGACTTCATGGTCGGATCCAATGAGCAGTTCTTC
>TRBV3-1|few|TRBJ1-4|-
CASSQTGRNNERLFF
TGTGCCAGCAGCCAAACCGGACGGAACAATGAAAGACTGTTTTTT
>TRBV3-1|-|TRBJ2-7|TRBD2
CASSQQRGSYEQYF
TGTGCCAGCAGCCAACAGCGGGGCTCCTACGAGCAGTACTTC
>TRBV15|few|TRBJ2-3|TRBD2
CATSRLAGGGTDTQYF
TGTGCCACCAGCCGGCTAGCGGGAGGGGGCACAGATACGCAGTATTTT
>TRBV4-2|few|TRBJ2-1|TRBD2
CASSQEGLAGGEQFF
TGTGCCAGCAGCCAAGAAGGTCTAGCGGGAGGAGAGCAGTTCTTC
>TRBV27|few|TRBJ2-2|-
CASGRGAANTGELFF
TGTGCCAGCGGCAGGGGGGCGGCGAACACCGGGGAGCTGTTTTTT
>TRBV12-3/TRBV12-4|many|TRBJ2-7|-
CASSITGYETSYEQYF
TGTGCCAGCAGTATCACAGGCTACGAAACGTCCTACGAGCAGTACTTC
>TRBV7-2|many|TRBJ2-5|TRBD2
CASSWRLAGVGETQYF
TGTGCCAGCAGCTGGCGGCTAGCGGGAGTTGGAGAGACCCAGTACTTC
>TRBV25-1|-|TRBJ2-5|TRBD1
CASSEYAGGLETQYF
TGTGCCAGCAGTGAATACGCAGGGGGCTTGGAGACCCAGTACTTC
>TRBV15|-|TRBJ1-5|-
CATSRRGNQPQHF
TGTGCCACCAGCAGGAGAGGCAATCAGCCCCAGCATTTT
>TRBV5-1|once|TRBJ2-1|TRBD2
CASSLRTSGIMNNEQFF
TGCGCCAGCAGCCTTCGGACTAGCGGGATAATGAACAATGAGCAGTTCTTC
>TRBV12-3/TRBV12-4|-|TRBJ2-1|TRBD2
CASSPPGLAYNEQFF
TGTGCCAGCAGTCCGCCGGGACTAGCCTACAATGAGCAGTTCTTC
>TRBV10-3|few|TRBJ2-3|TRBD2
CAIQLAGTTDTQYF
TGTGCCATCCAACTAGCGGGTACTACAGATACGCAGTATTTT
>TRBV12-3/TRBV12-4|few|TRBJ2-3|-
CASSFGQPPSDTQYF
TGTGCCAGCAGTTTTGGGCAGCCTCCTTCAGATACGCAGTATTTT